These T cell receptor beta chains were read from a single sample in a study of T cell repertoires in cytomegalovirus infection. MiXCR, run by TCRdb on the reads, gives a single entry per CDR3 protein. The table shows roughly 150,000 distinct CDR3 sequences, with around 32% occurring only once. Which antigens these TCRs recognize remains unknown. Sequenced here: CD8+ T cells from cultured PBMCs, sampled from culture after CMV antigen stimulation. The receptors derive from a human donor in good health (CMV status not recorded). Some clones in this sample may be carry-over from other donors' samples. The CDR3 runs from the conserved cysteine through the conserved F or W. A D gene is named only where the DNA matches it firmly. Not every row has a clone size; where given, it reads once, few, many or a size class.

size	V	D	J	CDR3	DNA
.	TRBV25-1	.	TRBJ1-1	CASSDLLGGENTEAFF	TGTGCCAGTAGTGATCTCTTGGGGGGCGAGAACACTGAAGCTTTCTTT
.	TRBV7-6	.	TRBJ1-6	CASSLKSSYNSPLHF	TGTGCCAGCAGCTTAAAGAGCTCCTATAATTCACCCCTCCACTTT
few	TRBV20-1	.	TRBJ2-5	CSARAFGGAKQETQYF	TGCAGTGCTAGAGCCTTTGGAGGGGCGAAACAAGAGACCCAGTACTTC
few	TRBV19	TRBD1	TRBJ1-1	CASRTGVSAEAFF	TGTGCCAGTAGGACAGGGGTGAGCGCTGAAGCTTTCTTT
.	TRBV5-6	.	TRBJ2-7	CASSLEGEIWEYF	TGTGCCAGCAGCTTGGAGGGGGAGATCTGGGAGTACTTC
few	TRBV2	.	TRBJ2-7	CASSEGQGVGEQYF	TGTGCCAGCAGTGAGGGTCAGGGTGTCGGAGAGCAGTACTTC
many	TRBV4-1	TRBD1	TRBJ1-2	CASSFGPSRDRAHGYTF	TGCGCCAGCAGTTTCGGGCCCTCCCGGGACAGGGCTCATGGCTACACCTTC
.	TRBV29-1	.	TRBJ1-2	CSVEGNSYGYTF	TGCAGCGTTGAAGGAAACTCGTATGGCTACACCTTC
.	TRBV12-3/TRBV12-4	TRBD1	TRBJ1-4	CASSAQGAGEKLFF	TGTGCCAGCAGCGCTCAGGGGGCTGGGGAAAAACTGTTTTTT
many	TRBV7-8	.	TRBJ2-3	CASRPPLVPSTDTQYF	TGTGCCAGCAGACCCCCCTTAGTTCCCAGCACAGATACGCAGTATTTT